This T cell receptor (beta chain) was profiled in a study of CD8 T cells in ankylosing spondylitis (dated by TCRdb to 2016 to 2017). Looking at the study overall: The study profiled T cell receptor beta repertoires in healthy donors and ankylosing spondylitis patients to find disease-linked TCR variants. The full study cohort was made up of approximately 27 ankylosing spondylitis patients and 108 healthy donors. Peripheral blood was sampled, and synovial fluid was additionally collected from ankylosing spondylitis patients.

Trimming leaves V shorter by 1 base and J shorter by 3 bases, with the junction holding 9 bases beyond the gene matches. The CDR3 has 16 amino acids, counting the end cysteine and phenylalanine. CDR3 DNA only is kept here, 48 bases in frame from base 1. Looking up the germline V gene yields CDR1 SGHTA and CDR2 FQGTGA. This sample was sequenced with an Illumina HiSeq 2500. TCR beta libraries were prepared by quantitative 5'-RACE with molecular barcodes. The original methods were these. A new computational method, built on a probabilistic model of VDJ rearrangement, was used to identify disease-linked TCR variants. TCRdb passed the public sequencing reads through fastp at Q25 and MiXCR, retaining productive beta sequences. One record per CDR3 amino acid sequence lists the most common genes and DNA. In this record, the V and J calls reflect TCRdb's handling and not the investigators' own analysis. The sample contains around 33,000 distinct CDR3 sequences, more than 5.5% of them found a single time. The ten largest account for 10% of the sample.

This clonotype was recorded a few times. Its target antigen remains unknown. Per-nucleotide qualities are absent, and no much larger clonotype sits a single base away. What the study reported, not specific to this receptor: Significant enrichment of the disease-linked clones was reported in matched synovial fluid samples from ankylosing spondylitis patients. Some TCR beta motif variants had previously been reported in synovial fluid and blood of reactive arthritis patients, which suggested common disease-initiation mechanisms. In peripheral blood, the disease-linked clones were found at relatively low frequencies and had a CD8+ phenotype. Blood from ankylosing spondylitis patients appeared to be characterized by a TCR beta motif made up of about 8 highly homologous amino acid variants.

Sequenced input: blood, either unsorted or a sorted T cell fraction (not recorded which). The sequence joins TRBV7-3 to TRBJ2-7, and TRBD2 matches 7 of the central bases. The source is a male donor with ankylosing spondylitis or in good health (not recorded which). The bases are TGTGCCAGCAGCTTAAGGGGGGGTTCGGACGGCTACGAGCAGTACTTC. This is translated as CASSLRGGSDGYEQYF.